This T cell receptor beta chain was sequenced for a study of early T cells in non-severe SARS-CoV-2 infection. V lost 6 bases and J lost 8; bases outside the gene matches: 7. The length of the CDR3 is 13 residues. The table lists this clonotype with many counts. One entry per CDR3 protein results from TCRdb running MiXCR on the 5' RACE reads. The sample shows roughly 52,000 distinct CDR3 sequences, roughly 6% of them seen only once. The genes are TRBV12-3 or TRBV12-4 and TRBJ1-2, with 9 bases identical to TRBD1. This receptor was obtained from an adult who was a healthcare worker with PCR-confirmed SARS-CoV-2 infection or an uninfected control (not recorded which). The sample was whole blood, taken at baseline. The CDR3 coding sequence is TGTGCCAGCAGCTTACAGGGGGCAGGAGGCTACACCTTC. This gives the protein CASSLQGAGGYTF.